The text below deals with one T cell receptor (beta chain). The authors' processing: Reference gene primer amplification gave estimated nucleated cell counts. Profiling relied on immunoSEQ multiplex PCR, and the TCRdb table lists in-frame clones only, not all of them. V and J calls and clone size are copied from that table; D and trimming were computed from the DNA. The table has 15,000 to 20,000 clones, roughly four fifths seen once. This CDR3 comprises 15 residues. Trimming took 4 bases from V and 8 from J, leaving 17 bases between them. From germline, CDR1 is SGHTA and CDR2 FQGNSA. This sample is drawn from a study of blood T cell repertoires in COVID-19. About the study: Acute-phase and convalescent COVID-19 samples originated in the United States, Italy and Spain. PBMCs, B-cell-depleted T cells, or T cells were the source of the cDNA or gDNA that made up the material.

The rearrangement joins TRBV7-2 to TRBJ1-4, with D perhaps matching TRBD1 (6 bases). The source is a woman in her 70s with active COVID-19. The specimen was peripheral blood. In DNA, the CDR3 is TGTGCCAGCAGCTCCCACCCGGACAGACCAGAAAAACTGTTTTTT. Its translation: CASSSHPDRPEKLFF.